This T cell receptor (beta chain) was observed in a study of sequential checkpoint blockade in melanoma. Study details: Arm A got nivolumab then ipilimumab; arm B the reverse, 1:1.

Produced via immunoSEQ multiplex PCR; TCRdb's table is partial and in-frame only. The data show approximately 21,000 clones, with roughly 78% seen just once and more than 9% held by the top ten. The CDR3 is 15 residues long. Germline V gene data show CDR1 as SGHDN and CDR2 as FVKESK. Trimming took off 0 bases at V and 2 bases at J, with 10 bases between the two ends. Specified treatment: randomized to nivolumab then ipilimumab (arm A) or the reverse (arm B). Live CD3+CD8+ CD19− CD56− cells were sorted from PBMCs. The receptor was derived from a human donor with melanoma. Here the sequenced sample was CD8+ T cells sorted from blood (inferred from file names), taken from a patient given nivolumab and ipilimumab in sequence. This chain links TRBV14 with TRBJ1-2; possibly TRBD1 for D (6 bases). The DNA for the CDR3 is TGTGCCAGCAGCCAAGATACAGGGAGAAACTATGGCTACACCTTC. Residues: CASSQDTGRNYGYTF.